The 31 T cell receptor beta chains given below trace back to one sample, sequenced in a study of cytomegalovirus exposure and HLA in healthy donors. Primers: 60 Vbeta forward and 13 Jbeta reverse. Sequenced by immunoSEQ multiplex PCR; TCRdb stores in-frame clones only, minus some. The sample lists roughly 120,000 clones, less than 10% occurring once. The sample taken for sequencing was PBMCs. Source of these receptors: a woman aged 40 to 49 in good health and CMV-seropositive.

The rearrangement links TRBV10-2 to TRBJ1-5, with a weak D call TRBD1 (5 bases). With 5 bases removed from V and 4 bases from J, the gap between germline ends came to 12 bases. From germline, CDR1 is WSHSY and CDR2 SAAADI. The CDR3 length is 14 residues. CDR3 nucleotide sequence: TGCGCCAGCAGTTCCAACAGGCTGAATCAGCCCCAGCATTTT. Its protein is CASSSNRLNQPQHF.

This clone was seen a handful of times. The chain uses TRBV7-9 and TRBJ1-4, with 7 positions matching TRBD1. J lost 4 bases, V lost 5 bases, and 7 bases had no gene match. In germline, CDR1 is SEHNR, CDR2 FQNEAQ (reference sequence). CDR3 size: 15 residues. The CDR3 loop is CASSGHRGYNEKLFF. As DNA, the CDR3 is TGTGCCAGCAGCGGACACAGGGGCTATAATGAAAAACTGTTTTTT.

This clone appeared a few times. This chain links TRBV27 with TRBJ1-5, with 11 nucleotides matching TRBD1. This CDR3 comprises 13 residues. Germline CDR1 MNHEY, CDR2 SMNVEV (reference sequence). The ends lost 8 bases at V and 3 bases at J; junction bases unmatched: 0. CDR3 nucleotide sequence: TGTGCCAGCGGACAGGGGGCCAATCAGCCCCAGCATTTT. Amino acid sequence: CASGQGANQPQHF.

The sample holds a few counts of this clone. V is TRBV5-1 and J is TRBJ1-1; D is unresolved. Germline V gene lookup returns CDR1 SGHRS and CDR2 YFSETQ. The V end lost 0 bases, the J end lost 4 bases, and 10 bases lay between the germline ends. CDR3 length equals 14 residues. Written as DNA, the CDR3 is TGCGCCAGCAGCTTGGCCCTGTTGCGCACTGAAGCTTTCTTT. Its translation: CASSLALLRTEAFF. Combining the CDR3 with reference TRBV5-1 and TRBJ1-1 gives the whole variable domain KAGVTQTPRYLIKTRGQQVTLSCSPISGHRSVSWYQQTPGQGLQFLFEYFSETQRNKGNFPGRFSGRQFSNSRSEMNVSTLELGDSALYLCASSLALLRTEAFFGQGTRLTVV.

V gene TRBV4-2 combines with J gene TRBJ2-2; 11 bases map to TRBD2. V shed 1 base and J 3 bases; nucleotides not matched to a gene: 4. Germline values: CDR1 LGHNA, CDR2 YNFKEQ. The length of the CDR3 is 17 residues. The CDR3 DNA sequence: TGTGCCAGCAGCCAAGTTCAACTAGCGGGGGACACCGGGGAGCTGTTTTTT. Residues: CASSQVQLAGDTGELFF.

A few counts support this clone. The rearrangement links TRBV12-5 to TRBJ1-2; D uncertain. Germline values: CDR1 LGHNT, CDR2 FRNRAP. This CDR3 is 13 amino acids long. V lost 4 bases, J lost 4 bases, and 10 bases lay in between. The CDR3 DNA sequence: TGTGCTAGTGGTTCCGGACTCACCTATGGCTACACCTTC. Residues: CASGSGLTYGYTF.

This clone has a handful of counts. The rearrangement uses TRBV7-9 and TRBJ2-7, with TRBD1 identical over 9 bases. V lost 7 bases to trimming and J lost 1 base; unmatched junction nucleotides: 5. This CDR3 spans 14 amino acids. Looked up from germline, CDR1 is SEHNR and CDR2 is FQNEAQ (reference sequence). CDR3 protein: CASNPGTGSYEQYF. The CDR3 coding sequence is TGTGCCAGCAATCCCGGGACAGGGTCCTACGAGCAGTACTTC.

Here the CDR3 DNA reads TGTGCCAGTAGTCGTCGGCTCCGGGAGTTCAGCTCTGGAAACACCATATATTTT. Residues: CASSRRLREFSSGNTIYF. The rearrangement joins TRBV19 to TRBJ1-3; D is undetermined. From germline, CDR1 is LNHDA and CDR2 SQIVND (reference sequence). The CDR3 spans 18 residues. V lost 5 bases to trimming and J lost 0 bases, with 20 bases between them.

The CDR3 loop is CASSRTSGGVGSTDTQYF. The CDR3 DNA sequence: TGTGCCAGCAGTCGGACTAGCGGGGGGGTCGGTAGCACAGATACGCAGTATTTT. The chain is built from TRBV25-1 and TRBJ2-3, with 15 bases lining up with TRBD2. Losses at the gene ends were 5 bases for V and 0 bases for J; bases not matched to a gene: 6. The CDR3 totals 18 residues. In germline, CDR1 is MGHDK, CDR2 SYGVNS.

This rearrangement joins TRBV19 to TRBJ1-6, with a possible D match to TRBD1 (5 bases). V was pared by 0 bases and J by 12 bases, with 15 bases between. The CDR3 has 15 amino acids. The germline V gene has CDR1 LNHDA and CDR2 SQIVND (reference sequence). The CDR3 nucleotides read TGTGCCAGTAGTATAGAGTTCCAGGGTGGGATACCCCTCCACTTT. Translation: CASSIEFQGGIPLHF.

This clone showed up just a few times. The rearrangement links TRBV27 to TRBJ2-1; D may be TRBD2 (5 bases). The CDR3 runs to 18 residues. Trimming removed 1 base at V and 1 base at J, with 17 bases between. Germline CDR1 and CDR2: MNHEY and SMNVEV (reference sequence). CDR3 protein: CASSLYDRGEGSYNEQFF. CDR3 coding DNA: TGTGCCAGCAGTTTATACGACCGGGGAGAGGGTTCCTACAATGAGCAGTTCTTC.

The chain employs TRBV6-5 and TRBJ1-1, with 8 bases identical to TRBD1. The V and J ends lost 2 bases and 8 bases, in that order; junction bases with no gene match: 7. CDR3 length: 14 amino acids. CDR1 MNHEY and CDR2 SVGAGI come from the germline V gene. DNA of the CDR3: TGTGCCAGCAGTTACCGGCCCCAGGGGGCCGAAGCTTTCTTT. This translates into CASSYRPQGAEAFF.

CDR3 sequence reads: CASSTNGNTIYF. The CDR3, as DNA: TGCGCCAGCAGCACAAATGGAAACACCATATATTTT. The rearrangement uses TRBV5-1 and TRBJ1-3; D is undetermined. Germline-derived CDR1 and CDR2 are SGHRS and YFSETQ. This CDR3 spans 12 amino acids. Trimming shortened V by 4 bases and J by 3 bases, and 5 bases separated the two germline ends.

The J gene is TRBJ2-7, the V gene TRBV4-1; no definite D call. The V end lost 1 base, the J end lost 1 base, and 8 bases lay between the germline ends. This CDR3 comprises 14 residues. Germline CDR1 MGHRA, CDR2 YSYEKL. CDR3 residues: CASSQGSPSYEQYF. In DNA form, the CDR3 reads TGCGCCAGCAGCCAAGGGAGTCCGTCCTACGAGCAGTACTTC.

This clone was detected a few times. V gene TRBV7-7 combines with J gene TRBJ1-5; D uncertain. V lost 9 bases, J lost 0 bases, and 12 bases lay in between. This CDR3 contains 14 residues. Germline CDR1 SSHAT, CDR2 FNYEAQ (reference sequence). The CDR3, as DNA: TGTGCCAGTGACCGACGGGGTAGCAATCAGCCCCAGCATTTT. Protein: CASDRRGSNQPQHF.

V is TRBV4-2 and J is TRBJ1-1; 7 positions agree with TRBD1. The CDR3 has 15 amino acids. Germline V gene data show CDR1 as LGHNA and CDR2 as YNFKEQ. The junction had 11 bases not matched to a gene; V was cut back by 4 bases and J by 6 bases. The CDR3 loop reads CASSLEAQGVAEAFF. Here the CDR3 DNA reads TGTGCCAGCAGCCTCGAAGCTCAGGGGGTCGCTGAAGCTTTCTTT.

V and J are TRBV9 and TRBJ2-3, with D tentatively TRBD2 (6 bases). V was cut by 4 bases and J by 4 bases, with 16 bases left in between. Germline CDR1 reads SGDLS; CDR2 reads YYNGEE. The CDR3 spans 15 residues. DNA for the CDR3: TGTGCCAGCAGCAATCAGCCAACTAGCCCAGATACGCAGTATTTT. Residues: CASSNQPTSPDTQYF.

This clone has more than one count but fewer than ten. The chain carries TRBV12-5 and TRBJ1-1, with TRBD1 matching 7 bases. With 9 bases clipped from V and 1 base from J, the junction kept 5 bases outside the gene matches. Germline assignment: CDR1 LGHNT and CDR2 FRNRAP. This CDR3 region has 13 residues. The CDR3 loop reads CARVGTENTEAFF. The CDR3 DNA is TGTGCTAGGGTTGGGACAGAGAACACTGAAGCTTTCTTT.

This clone was observed a few times. The chain is built from TRBV10-2 and TRBJ2-3; D is ambiguous. Germline V gene sequence: CDR1 WSHSY, CDR2 SAAADI. With 5 bases removed from V and 4 bases from J, the gap between germline ends came to 10 bases. This CDR3 comprises 13 residues. This CDR3 is CASSLSNADTQYF. Written as DNA, the CDR3 is TGCGCCAGCAGTCTCAGTAATGCAGATACGCAGTATTTT.

The chain couples TRBV18 to TRBJ2-7, with 9 bases fitting TRBD2. The germline V gene has CDR1 KGHSH and CDR2 LQKENI. This CDR3 has 18 residues. The V gene end was trimmed by 1 base and the J gene end by 2 bases; junction bases not matched to a gene: 12. CDR3 region: CASSPRSWLAGTTYEQYF. In nucleotides, the CDR3 is TGTGCCAGCTCACCACGGTCTTGGCTAGCGGGGACAACCTACGAGCAGTACTTC.

The chain recombines TRBV4-1 with TRBJ2-5, with D tentatively TRBD2 (5 bases). The V end lost 2 bases, the J end lost 5 bases, and 21 bases lay between the germline ends. This CDR3 comprises 17 residues. Germline V CDR1 and CDR2: MGHRA, YSYEKL. CDR3 sequence: CASSQRAPGLFGETQYF. CDR3 sequence (DNA): TGCGCCAGCAGCCAACGCGCCCCCGGACTGTTTGGGGAGACCCAGTACTTC.

This clone appeared a few times. CDR3 sequence reads: CASGVGTGINEQFF. CDR3 nucleotide sequence: TGTGCCAGCGGAGTGGGCACAGGCATCAATGAGCAGTTCTTC. J is TRBJ2-1 and V is TRBV6-1; D is perhaps TRBD1 (5 bases). V shed 8 bases and J shed 6 bases, with 17 bases lying between them. The germline V gene has CDR1 MNHNS and CDR2 SASEGT. This CDR3 is built from 14 residues.

The rearrangement joins TRBV5-1 to TRBJ1-2, with D possibly TRBD1 on 6 matching bases. This CDR3 has 14 amino acids. V lost 5 bases and J 9 bases, leaving 20 bases between the germline ends. CDR1 SGHRS and CDR2 YFSETQ come from the germline V gene. In nucleotides, the CDR3 is TGCGCCAGCAGGCCCGGTGGTACGAGGGGGAGCTACACCTTC. Protein sequence: CASRPGGTRGSYTF.

This clone has only a few counts. The rearrangement uses TRBV18 and TRBJ2-7; D is perhaps TRBD2 (6 bases). The ends were cut back, 0 bases at V and 5 bases at J, with 11 bases in the middle. CDR3 length: 14 residues. Germline V gene sequence: CDR1 KGHSH, CDR2 LQKENI. The chain's CDR3 is CASSPPGSGHEQYF. CDR3 in DNA: TGTGCCAGCTCACCACCGGGAAGCGGGCACGAGCAGTACTTC.

Ten or more counts support this clone. The J gene is TRBJ2-7, the V gene TRBV19, with D possibly matching TRBD2 (5 bases). The length of the CDR3 is 15 residues. Trimming left V 5 bases short and J 7 bases short, with 21 bases between. Germline V gives CDR1 LNHDA, CDR2 SQIVND (reference sequence). The CDR3 DNA reads as TGTGCCAGTAGTCCTCGGGGATTTTATATTGAGGAGCAGTACTTC. It translates to CASSPRGFYIEEQYF.

The rearrangement uses TRBV5-1 and TRBJ1-4, with TRBD1 matching over 10 bases. This CDR3 spans 15 amino acids. Looked up from germline, CDR1 is SGHRS and CDR2 is YFSETQ. Trimming removed 2 bases from V and 8 bases from J; junction bases left unmatched: 6. CDR3 DNA: TGCGCCAGCAGCTTCTCCGGGACAGGGGAAGAAAAACTGTTTTTT. Its translation is CASSFSGTGEEKLFF.

V gene TRBV9 combines with J gene TRBJ1-6, with 7 bases that match TRBD1. CDR1 SGDLS and CDR2 YYNGEE come from the germline V gene. This CDR3 comprises 14 residues. J was trimmed by 7 bases and V by 3 bases; bases with no gene match: 4. CDR3 sequence (DNA): TGTGCCAGCAGCGAGGACAGGAGAAATTCACCCCTCCACTTT. Its protein product is CASSEDRRNSPLHF. Full variable domain (rest looked up from reference TRBV9 and TRBJ1-6): DSGVTQTPKHLITATGQRVTLRCSPRSGDLSVYWYQQSLDQGLQFLIQYYNGEERAKGNILERFSAQQFPDLHSELNLSSLELGDSALYFCASSEDRRNSPLHFGNGTRLTVT.

V is TRBV4-1 and J is TRBJ1-6; 9 bases line up with TRBD1. V gave up 0 bases and J gave up 9 bases; unmatched junction bases: 3. The CDR3 contains 15 residues. Germline CDR1 MGHRA, CDR2 YSYEKL. This CDR3 is CASSQERTGVSPLHF. The CDR3 DNA is TGCGCCAGCAGCCAAGAGAGGACAGGGGTTTCACCCCTCCACTTT.

The chain uses TRBV5-1 and TRBJ1-5; D is uncertain. The V end was cut by 0 bases, the J end by 2 bases, with 9 bases between. In germline, CDR1 is SGHRS, CDR2 YFSETQ. The CDR3 totals 15 residues. In DNA form, the CDR3 reads TGCGCCAGCAGCTTGGCCGGGGAAGGCAATCAGCCCCAGCATTTT. It specifies CASSLAGEGNQPQHF.

This clone was seen a few times. The chain carries TRBV7-9 and TRBJ2-2; 9 nucleotides match TRBD2. CDR3 length: 17 residues. Germline values: CDR1 SEHNR, CDR2 FQNEAQ (reference sequence). V lost 8 bases to trimming and J lost 5 bases; unmatched junction nucleotides: 15. This CDR3 is CASFLQGTSRNTGELFF. Written as DNA, the CDR3 is TGTGCCAGCTTTTTGCAAGGGACTAGCAGGAATACCGGGGAGCTGTTTTTT. The full variable domain, rest sourced from reference TRBV7-9 and TRBJ2-2, is DTGVSQNPRHKITKRGQNVTFRCDPISEHNRLYWYRQTLGQGPEFLTYFQNEAQLEKSRLLSDRFSAERPKGSFSTLEIQRTEQGDSAMYLCASFLQGTSRNTGELFFGEGSRLTVL.

Concerning this clone: The same CDR3 arises from other DNA sequences in this sample as well. The chain employs TRBV5-4 and TRBJ2-7, with a weak D call TRBD1 (5 bases). The length of the CDR3 is 12 residues. Trimming pared 4 bases from V and 6 bases from J, leaving 11 bases between. The V gene's germline CDR1 is SGHNT and CDR2 YYREEE (reference sequence). This chain's CDR3 is CASSRRGGEQYF. DNA of the CDR3: TGTGCCAGCAGCCGAAGGGGTGGCGAGCAGTACTTC. Filled out from reference TRBV5-4 and TRBJ2-7, the complete variable domain reads ETGVTQSPTHLIKTRGQQVTLRCSSQSGHNTVSWYQQALGQGPQFIFQYYREEENGRGNFPPRFSGLQFPNYSSELNVNALELDDSALYLCASSRRGGEQYFGPGTRLTVT.